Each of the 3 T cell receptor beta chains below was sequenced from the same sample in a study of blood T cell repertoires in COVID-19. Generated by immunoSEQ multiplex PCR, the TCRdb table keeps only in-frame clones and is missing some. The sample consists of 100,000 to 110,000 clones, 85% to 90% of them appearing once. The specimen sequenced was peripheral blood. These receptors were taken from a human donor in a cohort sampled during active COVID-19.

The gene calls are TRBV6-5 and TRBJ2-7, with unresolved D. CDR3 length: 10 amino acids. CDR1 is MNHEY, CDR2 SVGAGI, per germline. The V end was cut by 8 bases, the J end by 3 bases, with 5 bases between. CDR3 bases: TGTGCCAGCGGAGACTACGAGCAGTACTTC. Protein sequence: CASGDYEQYF.

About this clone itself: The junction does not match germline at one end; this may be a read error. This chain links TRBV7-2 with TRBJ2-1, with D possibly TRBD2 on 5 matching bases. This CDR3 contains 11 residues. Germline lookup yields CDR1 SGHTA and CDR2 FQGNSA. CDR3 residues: CASSLTGRRVF. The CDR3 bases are TGTGCCAGCAGCTTAACGGGTAGGCGGGTCTTC.

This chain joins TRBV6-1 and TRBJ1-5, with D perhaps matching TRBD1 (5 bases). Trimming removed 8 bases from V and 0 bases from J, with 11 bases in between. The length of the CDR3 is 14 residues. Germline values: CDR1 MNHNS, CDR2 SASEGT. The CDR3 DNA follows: TGTGCCAGCGAAACAGGTTATAGCAATCAGCCCCAGCATTTT. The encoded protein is CASETGYSNQPQHF.